The 15 T cell receptor beta chains presented below share a single source sample, sequenced in a study of chemoradiotherapy in HPV16-positive cancers. TCRdb keeps only in-frame clones here, not all; method: immunoSEQ multiplex PCR. The sample yields more than 7,000 clones, about two thirds seen once. Sampling took place from a patient who underwent chemoradiotherapy. These receptors were taken from a human donor with HPV-associated anogenital cancer.

V and J are TRBV27 and TRBJ2-5; either TRBD1 or TRBD2 may supply D (5 bases each). Germline V gives CDR1 MNHEY, CDR2 SMNVEV (reference sequence). V was pared by 4 bases and J by 5 bases, with 17 bases between. CDR3 length: 15 amino acids. The DNA of the CDR3 is TGTGCCAGCAGTTCCGGCAGGGAGATTCGGGAGACCCAGTACTTC. The encoded protein is CASSSGREIRETQYF.

This chain links TRBV7-2 with TRBJ1-2; D may be TRBD1 (6 bases). Trimming shortened V by 6 bases and J by 6 bases, and 11 bases separated the two germline ends. Germline V gene sequence: CDR1 SGHTA, CDR2 FQGNSA. CDR3 length: 12 amino acids. The chain's CDR3 is CASRLQGDGYTF. The CDR3 DNA sequence: TGTGCCAGCAGATTACAGGGCGATGGCTACACCTTC.

The rearrangement joins TRBV7-2 to TRBJ2-1, with 7 bases aligning to TRBD1. Looked up from germline, CDR1 is SGHTA and CDR2 is FQGNSA. With V trimmed by 4 bases and J by 0 bases, 6 bases remained unmatched. The CDR3 consists of 16 residues. The CDR3 DNA is TGTGCCAGCAGCTCGACCGGGACAGTCTCCTACAATGAGCAGTTCTTC. This sequence encodes CASSSTGTVSYNEQFF.

The chain links TRBV4-3 to TRBJ2-7; D gene unclear. CDR1 and CDR2 from the germline V gene are LGHNA and YSLEER. V was cut by 0 bases and J by 7 bases, with 10 bases left in between. The CDR3 sequence is 13 residues long. The DNA of the CDR3 is TGCGCCAGCAGCCAAGAGGCCGAACGAGAGCAGTACTTC. This sequence encodes CASSQEAEREQYF.

The genes are TRBV15 and TRBJ2-1; D might be TRBD1 (5 bases). The germline CDR1 and CDR2 sequences are LNHNV and YYDKDF (reference sequence). This CDR3 has 14 amino acids. V was shortened by 1 base and J by 5 bases, with 9 bases between the two germline ends. CDR3 DNA: TGTGCCACCAGCAGAGGCAGGGTCGACAATGAGCAGTTCTTC. It codes for CATSRGRVDNEQFF. Full variable domain (missing parts from reference TRBV15 and TRBJ2-1): DAMVIQNPRYQVTQFGKPVTLSCSQTLNHNVMYWYQQKSSQAPKLLFHYYDKDFNNEADTPDNFQSRRPNTSFCFLDIRSPGLGDTAMYLCATSRGRVDNEQFFGPGTRLTVL.

The chain combines TRBV5-4 with TRBJ2-1; tentatively, D is TRBD1 or TRBD2 (6 bases each). Trimming shortened V by 1 base and J by 3 bases, and 14 bases separated the two germline ends. The CDR3 has 16 residues. Germline assignment: CDR1 SGHNT and CDR2 YYREEE (reference sequence). The CDR3 coding sequence is TGTGCCAGCAGCTTGAAAGAGGGGGGCAGCTACAATGAGCAGTTCTTC. Amino acids: CASSLKEGGSYNEQFF.

The sample holds a few counts of this clone. The V call is TRBV19, the J call TRBJ2-5; TRBD1 is a possible D gene (6 bases). Germline assignment: CDR1 LNHDA and CDR2 SQIVND (reference sequence). The CDR3 is 13 amino acids. V was pared by 5 bases and J by 5 bases, with 12 bases between. The CDR3 loop reads CASSLTGRETQYF. CDR3 nucleotide sequence: TGTGCCAGTAGTTTGACAGGACGGGAGACCCAGTACTTC.

This clone has only a few counts. V and J are TRBV15 and TRBJ1-2; 7 positions agree with TRBD1. With V trimmed by 2 bases and J by 1 base, 7 bases remained unmatched. Germline values: CDR1 LNHNV, CDR2 YYDKDF (reference sequence). This CDR3 has 16 amino acids. CDR3 residues: CATSRRDRDINYGYTF. CDR3 bases: TGTGCCACCAGCAGAAGGGACAGAGATATTAACTATGGCTACACCTTC.

The chain joins TRBV6-6 to TRBJ2-2; unclear D gene. The CDR3 has 15 amino acids. Trimming took 6 bases from V and 0 from J, leaving 11 bases between them. The V gene's germline CDR1 is MNHNY and CDR2 SVGAGI (reference sequence). In nucleotides, the CDR3 is TGTGCCAGCAGACCTACGGCCGCGAACACCGGGGAGCTGTTTTTT. Translated: CASRPTAANTGELFF.

V gene TRBV11-2 combines with J gene TRBJ1-1, with D unresolved. This CDR3 is built from 13 residues. CDR1 is SGHAT, CDR2 FQNNGV, per germline. V was cut by 1 base and J by 5 bases, with 8 bases left in between. The CDR3: CASSLVGETEAFF. CDR3 DNA: TGTGCCAGCAGCTTAGTGGGCGAGACTGAAGCTTTCTTT.

This clone has more than one count but fewer than ten. V is TRBV7-9 and J is TRBJ1-6; 12 nucleotides align to TRBD1. This CDR3 spans 16 amino acids. The junction had 7 bases not matched to a gene; V was cut back by 5 bases and J by 8 bases. Germline V CDR1 and CDR2: SEHNR, FQNEAQ (reference sequence). The CDR3 DNA is TGTGCCAGCAGCCCACCGGGACAGGGGGCTTATTCACCCCTCCACTTT. Translating it yields CASSPPGQGAYSPLHF.

The V and J genes are TRBV5-5 and TRBJ1-5; weak D call: TRBD1 (6 bases). V was clipped by 1 base and J by 7 bases, with 15 bases between them. CDR1 and CDR2 from the germline V gene are SGHKS and YYEKEE (reference sequence). The CDR3 is 15 amino acids. CDR3 bases: TGTGCCAGCAGCTTGTGGCCAGGGGTGAGCCAGCCCCAGCATTTT. It is translated as CASSLWPGVSQPQHF.

V and J are TRBV19 and TRBJ2-1, with TRBD1 matching 8 bases. CDR1 is LNHDA and CDR2 is SQIVND in the germline V gene (reference sequence). V shed 3 bases, J shed 5 bases, and the junction held 9 bases outside the gene matches. The CDR3 is 16 amino acids. The CDR3 coding sequence is TGTGCCAGTAGTATTCTGTACAGGGGGTTGAACAATGAGCAGTTCTTC. Its translation is CASSILYRGLNNEQFF. Full variable domain (rest looked up from reference TRBV19 and TRBJ2-1): DGGITQSPKYLFRKEGQNVTLSCEQNLNHDAMYWYRQDPGQGLRLIYYSQIVNDFQKGDIAEGYSVSREKKESFPLTVTSAQKNPTAFYLCASSILYRGLNNEQFFGPGTRLTVL.

The chain joins TRBV4-2 to TRBJ1-5; D remains unclear. The CDR3 contains 16 residues. CDR1 is LGHNA and CDR2 is YNFKEQ in the germline V gene. Trimming shortened V by 5 bases and J by 0 bases, and 14 bases separated the two germline ends. The CDR3 nucleotides are TGTGCCAGCAGCTATCTCCCAGGTTATAGCAATCAGCCCCAGCATTTT. Translation: CASSYLPGYSNQPQHF.

The V call is TRBV6-5, the J call TRBJ1-2; 11 bases fit TRBD1. The ends lost 2 bases at V and 2 bases at J; junction bases unmatched: 4. The CDR3 length is 16 residues. Looked up from germline, CDR1 is MNHEY and CDR2 is SVGAGI. The CDR3 region is CASSYVRTGGNYGYTF. The CDR3 region has the DNA TGTGCCAGCAGTTACGTCCGGACAGGGGGCAACTATGGCTACACCTTC.